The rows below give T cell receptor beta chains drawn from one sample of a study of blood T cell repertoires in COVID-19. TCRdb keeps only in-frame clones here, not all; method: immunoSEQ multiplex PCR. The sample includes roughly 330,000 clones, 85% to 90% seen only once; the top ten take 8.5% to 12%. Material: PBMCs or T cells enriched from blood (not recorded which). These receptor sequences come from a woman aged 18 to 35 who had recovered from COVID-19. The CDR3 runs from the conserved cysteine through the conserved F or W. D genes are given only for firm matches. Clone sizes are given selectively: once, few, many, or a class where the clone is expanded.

TGTGCCAGCAGCTTAGAGTGGGAGGGGGGTCTCGAAATCTCGGTAACTGAGCCCCAGCATTTT CASSLEWEGGLEISVTEPQHF NA TRBV7-8 NA TRBJ1-5
TGTGCCAGCAGTCCCCCTGCTAAACGGACTGAAGCTTTCTTT CASSPPAKRTEAFF NA TRBV28 NA TRBJ1-1
TGTGCCAGCAGCCAAGTTCCCTCGTATGGCTACACCTTC CASSQVPSYGYTF NA TRBV3-1/TRBV3-2 few TRBJ1-2
TGTGCCAGCAGCTCGGACGGGAGCAATGAAAAACTGTTTTTT CASSSDGSNEKLFF NA TRBV13 NA TRBJ1-4
TGTGCCAGCAGCCAAGTAATAGGGGGTCAGCTGTTTTTT CASSQVIGGQLFF NA TRBV14 NA TRBJ2-2
TGTGCCAGCAGCGTAGTCCCTCTGGGACTCATGAACACTGAAGCTTTCTTT CASSVVPLGLMNTEAFF NA TRBV9 NA TRBJ1-1
TGTGCCAGCTCACCCAATGGACAGCAGAACACTGAAGCTTTCTTT CASSPNGQQNTEAFF NA TRBV18 NA TRBJ1-1
TGTGCCAGTAGTATAGCGGGGGGCCGAACCTACGAGCAGTACTTC CASSIAGGRTYEQYF NA TRBV19 NA TRBJ2-7
TGCGCCAGCAGCCAAACCCTTAGCGCCGGTCGGTCGAGCAATGAGCAGTTCTTC CASSQTLSAGRSSNEQFF NA TRBV4-1 NA TRBJ2-1
TGTGCCAGCAGGCCGGGACAGACTCCGGTGGTAGAGCAGTACTTC CASRPGQTPVVEQYF TRBD1 TRBV11-2 few TRBJ2-7
TGTGCCAGCAGCCCCGACAGGGCAGGCTACACCTTC CASSPDRAGYTF TRBD1 TRBV5-5 NA TRBJ1-2
TGTGCCAGCAGCCAAGGAGGCTGGTACTTC CASSQGGWYF NA TRBV3-1/TRBV3-2 NA TRBJ2-5
TGTGCCTGGAGTGTAGGTAGGGTAGGGGTTTATAGCAATCAGCCCCAGCATTTT CAWSVGRVGVYSNQPQHF NA TRBV30 NA TRBJ1-5
TGTGCCAGCAGCCACGCAGGACTAGCGGATTACAATGAGCAGTTCTTC CASSHAGLADYNEQFF TRBD2 TRBV3-1/TRBV3-2 NA TRBJ2-1
TGCGCCAGCAGTGCGGACATCTCCTACAATGAGCAGTTCTTC CASSADISYNEQFF NA TRBV10-1 few TRBJ2-1
TGTGCCAGCAGTGTCGGTCCGGGACAGGGAAATTCACCCCTCCACTTT CASSVGPGQGNSPLHF TRBD1 TRBV6-1 NA TRBJ1-6
TGTGCCAGCAGTTTATATCCCCCGTGGGAGCTATCGAACAATGAGCAGTTCTTC CASSLYPPWELSNNEQFF NA TRBV28 NA TRBJ2-1
TGTGCCAGCAGTTACTCCAGAACTAGCGGTCACTACGAGCAGTACTTC CASSYSRTSGHYEQYF TRBD2 TRBV6-2/TRBV6-3 once TRBJ2-7
TGTGCCAGCAGCCGACAGGGGAGGGGAGGGGGCACAGATACGCAGTATTTT CASSRQGRGGGTDTQYF NA TRBV3-1/TRBV3-2 NA TRBJ2-3
TGTGCCACCAGTGATCCCTCTAGCGGGACTTCCCCCTACAATGAGCAGTTCTTC CATSDPSSGTSPYNEQFF TRBD2 TRBV24-1 NA TRBJ2-1
TGTGCCAGTAGTAGGTGGCTAGCGGGAGTCCTCGGGGGCGATGAGCAGTTCTTC CASSRWLAGVLGGDEQFF TRBD2 TRBV19 NA TRBJ2-1
TGTGCCAGCAGTACCCGACAGGGGAAGGGCGGGGAGCTGTTTTTT CASSTRQGKGGELFF TRBD1 TRBV6-5 NA TRBJ2-2
TGCGCCAGCAGCCAAGTAGGGGGCACTGAAGCTTTCTTT CASSQVGGTEAFF NA TRBV4-1 NA TRBJ1-1
TGTGCCTGGAGTGTAAAGGGGGCCTATGGCTACACCTTC CAWSVKGAYGYTF TRBD1 TRBV30 NA TRBJ1-2
TGTGCCAGCAGTGAACAGTCCTATGGCTACACCTTC CASSEQSYGYTF NA TRBV2 NA TRBJ1-2
TGTGCCTGGAGTGTCCGGGCAAGGGGAAACACCCTCCACTTT CAWSVRARGNTLHF NA TRBV30 NA TRBJ1-6
TGCGCCAGCAGCTGGGGACAGACGGATGGAAACACCATATATTTT CASSWGQTDGNTIYF TRBD1 TRBV5-1 NA TRBJ1-3
TGTGCCACCAGTGATCGCCAGGGCCTCTCAGGGCGAATCAATGAGCAGTTCTTC CATSDRQGLSGRINEQFF NA TRBV24-1 once TRBJ2-1
TGCGCCAGCAGTGAACAGGGCCAGGGGGAAAAACTGTTTTTT CASSEQGQGEKLFF NA TRBV10-2 NA TRBJ1-4
TGTGCCATCAGTGTTAGGGGGGGGAGCGAGCAGTACTTC CAISVRGGSEQYF NA TRBV10-3 NA TRBJ2-7
TGTGCCAGCAGCATAAGTAAATCTACCTACGAGCAGTACTTC CASSISKSTYEQYF NA TRBV5-4 NA TRBJ2-7
TGTGCCAGCAGCTTGGCCCTCTGGGCCGCGAACACCGGGGAGCTGTTTTTT CASSLALWAANTGELFF NA TRBV5-8 NA TRBJ2-2
TGTGCCATCAGTCTCCAGGGGGCAGACACCGGGGAGCTGTTTTTT CAISLQGADTGELFF TRBD1 TRBV10-3 NA TRBJ2-2
TGCGCCAGCAGCCAAGGTTTCGGAGGACCCCTTCGCACTGAAGCTTTCTTT CASSQGFGGPLRTEAFF NA TRBV4-1 NA TRBJ1-1
TGTGCCAGCAGCGCGGGACAGGGGAGTTCACCCCTCCACTTT CASSAGQGSSPLHF TRBD1 TRBV3-1/TRBV3-2 NA TRBJ1-6
TGTGCCTGGAGTCTCCCCCCCGGTCAGCCCCAGCATTTT CAWSLPPGQPQHF NA TRBV30 NA TRBJ1-5
TGTGCCAGCAGCTGGCGGGGGCACAACTCCTACGAGCAGTACTTC CASSWRGHNSYEQYF NA TRBV11-1 NA TRBJ2-7
TGTGCCAGCAGTAGCAGGGGGCCCGACCAAGAGACCCAGTACTTC CASSSRGPDQETQYF TRBD1 TRBV28 NA TRBJ2-5
TGTGCCAGCAGCAGCATATCCGGGACAGGGGATCAGCCCCAGCATTTT CASSSISGTGDQPQHF TRBD1 TRBV5-6 NA TRBJ1-5